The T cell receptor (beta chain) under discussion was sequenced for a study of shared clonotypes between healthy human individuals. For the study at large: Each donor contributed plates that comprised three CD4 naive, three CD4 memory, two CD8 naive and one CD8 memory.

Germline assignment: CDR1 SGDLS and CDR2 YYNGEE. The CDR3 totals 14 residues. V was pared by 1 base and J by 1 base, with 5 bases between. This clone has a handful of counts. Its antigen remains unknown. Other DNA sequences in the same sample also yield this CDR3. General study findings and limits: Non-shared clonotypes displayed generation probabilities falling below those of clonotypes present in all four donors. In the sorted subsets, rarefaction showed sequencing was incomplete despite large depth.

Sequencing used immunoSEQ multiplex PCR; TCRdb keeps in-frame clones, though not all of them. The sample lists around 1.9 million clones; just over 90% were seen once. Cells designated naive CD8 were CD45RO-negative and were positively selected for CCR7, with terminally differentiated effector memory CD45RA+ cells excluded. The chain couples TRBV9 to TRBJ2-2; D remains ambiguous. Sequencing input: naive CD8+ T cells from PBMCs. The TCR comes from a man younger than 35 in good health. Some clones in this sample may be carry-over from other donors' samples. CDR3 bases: TGTGCCAGCAGCGTATTTCAGAACACCGGGGAGCTGTTTTTT. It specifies CASSVFQNTGELFF.